Listed here are 15 T cell receptor beta chains from one sample, sequenced in a study of identical twins. One entry per CDR3 protein, called by TCRdb with MiXCR from the 5' RACE reads. This sample yields fewer than 800,000 distinct CDR3 sequences, of which about 7.1% are seen a single time; around 1.6% belongs to the top ten. The same sample was also studied in work on yellow fever vaccine responses in identical twins.

What was sequenced was PBMCs. The receptors shown here come from a woman under 30 in good health.

This clonotype was picked up a small number of times. The V and J genes are TRBV12-3 or TRBV12-4 and TRBJ2-1; 10 bases align to TRBD2. The CDR3 is 15 amino acids. J lost 8 bases, V lost 7 bases, and 11 bases had no gene match. The CDR3 loop reads CASTILAGVTDEQFF. CDR3 DNA: TGTGCCAGCACCATTCTAGCGGGGGTTACGGATGAGCAGTTCTTC.

This clonotype was seen at least ten times. This chain connects TRBV12-3 or TRBV12-4 to TRBJ2-2, with no clear D. V was clipped by 3 bases and J by 8 bases, with 13 bases between them. This CDR3 spans 14 amino acids. The DNA for the CDR3 is TGTGCCAGCAGTTTGTATCTTCTTGTGGGGGAGCTGTTTTTT. Translated: CASSLYLLVGELFF.

This clonotype was counted between two and nine times. The chain recombines TRBV20-1 with TRBJ2-5; no definite D call. The germline CDR1 and CDR2 sequences are DFQATT and SNEGSKA (reference sequence). This CDR3 region has 11 residues. Trimming left V 4 bases short and J 3 bases short, with 6 bases between. CDR3 in DNA: TGCAGTGCTAATCGAGAAGAGACCCAGTACTTC. As protein: CSANREETQYF.

This clonotype has just a few counts. The rearrangement joins TRBV7-2 to TRBJ2-7; D is perhaps TRBD1 (5 bases). The CDR3 is made up of 15 amino acids. Germline CDR1 reads SGHTA; CDR2 reads FQGNSA. V lost 1 base to trimming and J lost 3 bases, with 13 bases between them. This CDR3 reads CASSLDLRQGYEQYF. CDR3 in DNA: TGTGCCAGCAGCTTAGACCTCCGTCAGGGCTACGAGCAGTACTTC.

This clonotype has a count of ten or more. This chain uses TRBV3-1 with TRBJ2-7; possibly TRBD1 or TRBD2 for D (5 bases each). Germline lookup yields CDR1 LGHDT and CDR2 YNNKEL (reference sequence). Trimming took 1 base from V and 6 from J, leaving 16 bases between them. The CDR3 covers 15 residues. CDR3 region: CASSQVQGAGGEQYF. CDR3 in DNA: TGTGCCAGCAGCCAAGTTCAGGGTGCGGGTGGCGAGCAGTACTTC.

This clonotype was recorded at least ten times. The chain employs TRBV27 and TRBJ2-4, with D possibly matching TRBD1 (6 bases). This CDR3 has 16 residues. Germline assignment: CDR1 MNHEY and CDR2 SMNVEV (reference sequence). Deletions cut 6 bases from V and 3 bases from J, with 18 bases between. The CDR3 here is CASRGAGVLLKNIQYF. The CDR3 nucleotides are TGTGCCAGCAGGGGAGCAGGGGTACTACTCAAAAACATTCAGTACTTC.

The sample holds many counts of this clonotype. The chain employs TRBV5-1 and TRBJ2-7, with D possibly TRBD2 on 6 matching bases. This CDR3 spans 15 amino acids. The germline gives CDR1 SGHRS, CDR2 YFSETQ. V was trimmed by 2 bases and J by 0 bases, leaving 12 bases between them. The CDR3 region is CASSFLAASSYEQYF. CDR3 nucleotide sequence: TGCGCCAGCAGCTTTTTAGCGGCGAGCTCCTACGAGCAGTACTTC.

The table lists this clonotype with a few counts. The gene calls are TRBV29-1 and TRBJ2-3, with 14 positions matching TRBD2. This CDR3 has 14 amino acids. Germline values: CDR1 SQVTM, CDR2 ANQGSEA. V trimming: 6 bases; J trimming: 4 bases; junction bases outside the gene matches: 3. CDR3 amino acids: CSVATSGRADTQYF. The CDR3 coding sequence is TGCAGCGTGGCGACTAGCGGGAGGGCAGATACGCAGTATTTT.

This clonotype was seen repeatedly, ten times or more. The J gene is TRBJ2-3, the V gene TRBV5-1, with 7 nucleotides matching TRBD1. The CDR3 is made up of 14 amino acids. V lost 2 bases to trimming and J lost 2 bases; unmatched junction nucleotides: 2. The germline CDR1 and CDR2 sequences are SGHRS and YFSETQ. The DNA for the CDR3 is TGCGCCAGCAGCTTCGACAGGGCCACAGATACGCAGTATTTT. This translates into CASSFDRATDTQYF.

This clonotype came up many times. The chain uses TRBV28 and TRBJ2-1, with D uncertain. Trimming removed 6 bases at V and 7 bases at J, with 7 bases between. The germline V gene has CDR1 MDHEN and CDR2 SYDVKM. The CDR3 spans 11 residues. This chain's CDR3 is CASRSNNEQFF. In DNA, the CDR3 is TGTGCCAGCAGATCAAATAATGAGCAGTTCTTC.

This clonotype has a handful of counts. The chain combines TRBV6-5 with TRBJ2-3; D uncertain. The length of the CDR3 is 15 residues. V gave up 3 bases and J gave up 2 bases, with 12 bases separating them. Germline V gives CDR1 MNHEY, CDR2 SVGAGI. The DNA of the CDR3 is TGTGCCAGCAGTTATAGGGCCGATACCACAGATACGCAGTATTTT. It codes for CASSYRADTTDTQYF.

This clonotype occurred many times. CDR3 protein: CASSQEQGSYEQYF. CDR3 in DNA: TGTGCCAGCAGCCAAGAGCAGGGCTCCTACGAGCAGTACTTC. V is TRBV3-1 and J is TRBJ2-7; D is possibly TRBD1 (5 bases). This CDR3 comprises 14 residues. Germline V gives CDR1 LGHDT, CDR2 YNNKEL (reference sequence). Deletions cut 0 bases from V and 0 bases from J, with 6 bases between.

This clonotype was recorded many times. This chain links TRBV5-5 with TRBJ1-1; D gene unclear. From germline, CDR1 is SGHKS and CDR2 YYEKEE (reference sequence). There are 14 residues in the CDR3. The V end lost 2 bases, the J end lost 1 base, and 9 bases lay between the germline ends. Here the CDR3 reads CASSLIWENTEAFF. CDR3 bases: TGTGCCAGCAGCTTAATTTGGGAGAACACTGAAGCTTTCTTT.

The V gene is TRBV29-1, the J gene TRBJ2-3; 9 bases line up with TRBD1. Germline values: CDR1 SQVTM, CDR2 ANQGSEA. With 7 bases clipped from V and 6 bases from J, the junction kept 11 bases outside the gene matches. This CDR3 has 14 residues. The CDR3 region is CSADPDRGGDTQYF. The CDR3 coding sequence is TGCAGCGCTGACCCGGACAGGGGCGGTGATACGCAGTATTTT.

This clonotype appeared many times. The V and J genes are TRBV20-1 and TRBJ2-7; 7 bases line up with TRBD1. This CDR3 contains 14 residues. The V segment lost 4 bases and the J segment 0 bases; nucleotides outside the gene matches: 6. Germline V gene data show CDR1 as DFQATT and CDR2 as SNEGSKA (reference sequence). The CDR3 sequence: CSATTGDLSYEQYF. The CDR3, as DNA: TGCAGTGCTACCACAGGGGATCTCTCCTACGAGCAGTACTTC.